The sequence of this T cell receptor (beta chain) was determined in a study of cytomegalovirus exposure and HLA in healthy donors (TCRdb year 2017). Describing the broader study: An earlier analysis of roughly 570 of the donors reported 276 Gb of sequence data and 95 million to 120 million unique TCR beta sequences obtained from about 179 million T cells. In an earlier analysis of roughly 540 of the donors, high-throughput TCR beta sequencing was used to judge whether each TCR beta V gene segment behaved as functional or pseudogenic. To predict cytomegalovirus infection status, the study combined high-throughput TCR immunosequencing, statistical association of individual TCRs with disease status, and machine learning. An early release covering 500 to 750 HLA-typed donors comprised about 300 gigabases of sequencing data and 65 million to 100 million unique TCR sequences. Besides the first cohort of approximately 710 subjects, a separate validation cohort made up of 120 different subjects was used. Rather than drawing on any new phenotypic data, the later analysis identified candidate immune exposures from TCR beta sequences and the way those sequences occurred across donors. Donor age, sex, ethnicity and CMV serostatus were compiled alongside the repertoire data. Using immunosequencing, the study profiled T cell repertoires from 640 or so subjects and related those repertoires to cytomegalovirus serostatus. Every repertoire in the discovery cohort had been generated on one and the same sequencing platform. The aim of the study was to test whether cataloging public T cell receptors could identify signatures of past pathogen exposure. A handful of DR-DQ haplotypes were handled as single units for association and clustering because linkage in the cohort was strong. On average, around 200,000 unique TCR beta nucleotide sequences were sequenced per donor among 300 to 500 genotyped donors of the cohort, with roughly 18% of those sequences being non-productive. HLA typing included class I and class II loci at four-digit resolution. A later analysis re-examined previously published TCR beta repertoires from about 670 donors and added high-resolution HLA genotyping to investigate patterns of TCR occurrence. Of the 300 to 500 genotyped donors, approximately 81% were placed in the genetic ancestry cluster associated with self-reported Caucasian donors. The number of typed donors differed by locus: roughly 620-640 for A, B, C, DRB1 and DQB1; about 520 for DQA1; about 600 for DPA1; and approximately 450 for DPB1. In a later genetic analysis, genome-wide SNP genotypes for about 55% of the roughly 700 donors were used, and that subset was treated as a discovery cohort.

The cohort was made up of several hundred healthy bone marrow donors. All cohort members were sampled while nominally healthy, although unrecorded immune exposures were likely present. The donor tested CMV seronegative and was one of the 352 seronegative cohort members. A peripheral blood sample was collected from each donor, and TCR beta sequencing was performed on peripheral blood mononuclear cells. Genomic DNA extraction from the blood cell samples was performed with the Qiagen DNeasy Blood Extraction Kit. Trimming takes 4 bases from V and 5 bases from J, and the germline ends sit 19 bases apart. Per the germline V gene, SGHRS is the CDR1 and YFSETQ is the CDR2. From the cysteine up to the phenylalanine, the CDR3 has a length of 15 residues. The read is trimmed to its CDR3 DNA, 45 bases read in frame from base 1. The library was made by the immunoSEQ multiplex PCR assay. A mixture of 60 forward primers for TCR Vbeta segments and 13 reverse primers for TCR Jbeta segments was used in the multiplex PCR. The CDR3 region of rearranged TCR beta genes was amplified from genomic DNA with a multiplex PCR assay. The Illumina HiSeq System was used to sequence the amplified TCR beta libraries as 87-base-pair reads. Under the source paper's analysis protocol: A later analysis tallied around 82 million unique TCR beta chains across the 610 or so repertoires, and around 10 million of those chains were shared by two or more donors. To remove PCR and sequencing errors, raw reads were error-corrected and collapsed into unique sequences using a nearest-neighbor algorithm that merged closely related sequences. CDR3 sequences were aligned to IMGT reference sequences to assign V, D and J gene segments. For a sequence to be retained, a match of at least six nucleotides was required to both a V gene segment and a J gene segment. Rearrangements were called productive when the CDR3 lacked stop codons and stayed in frame with V and J; all others were non-productive. CDR3 was defined by IMGT convention, running from the second conserved V-encoded cysteine to the conserved J-encoded phenylalanine. Sequences without an unambiguous match to a single V gene segment were excluded from the earlier analysis of 450 to 750 of the donors. An earlier analysis of around 600 of the donors classified V segments as functional when productive rearrangements were above 56.7% and as segregating when the standard deviation between donors was above 5%. A statistical classification framework was built for diagnosing cytomegalovirus status from the catalog of TCR beta chain sequences. V and J gene assignment, in a later analysis, came from comparing TCR nucleotide sequences with IMGT/GENE-DB human TR gene sequences. Using the TCRdist pipeline, a later analysis assigned CDR3 sequences along with most-parsimonious VDJ recombination scenarios. In a later analysis, each TCR beta chain was defined by its CDR3 amino acid sequence together with its V-gene family, and reads without a unique V-gene family were excluded. A later analysis removed over 500 highly shared, low-generation-probability nucleotide sequences to deal with suspected cross-contamination and a sequencing artifact. In a later analysis, a clonal expansion index was calculated for each public chain from normalized within-repertoire ranks of inferred template counts. A later analysis computed generation probabilities with a VDJ recombination model fitted to out-of-frame rearrangements, and checked the results against IGoR. A later analysis scored TCR-TCR, TCR-HLA and TCR-CMV co-occurrence with hypergeometric tests, applying a repertoire-size bias correction to TCR pairs. False discovery rates were estimated in a later analysis by permuting HLA or CMV assignments 20 times. In a later analysis, co-occurring TCRs were grouped using DBSCAN, with TCRdist sequence similarity added in when clustering inside HLA-allele-positive subsets. Co-occurrence clustering excluded repertoires with fewer than 30,000 or more than 120,000 public chains, plus five with anomalous nucleotide sharing. What TCRdb holds here is the immuneACCESS table cut down to in-frame rearrangements. Part of the clones is not present; checked against another copy, under half of the missing clones reflect an unresolved V gene, and the others are unexplained. The V and J calls and clone size are taken from that table; D and trimming were inferred from the DNA. The sample yields 89,000 or so clones; 65% to 75% were counted once. The ten largest clones add up to 4.2% of the sample.

Results and caveats for the whole study, not just this receptor: In a later analysis, HLA-associated TCR beta chains were found to be more clonally expanded and to have lower generation probabilities than equally common non-associated chains. Because HLA typing was missing for some donors at each locus, association tests included only the typed subset. It was suggested by the authors that the approach could potentially be generalized to other disease states and immunological phenotypes. Linkage disequilibrium might explain the correlated functional status among segregating V segments, but an unknown experimental factor could not be excluded. Most TCR sequences were seen in very few donors, while some public TCRs were found in many individuals. A later analysis found that most CMV-associated TCR beta chains appeared HLA-restricted, with HLA associations seemingly driven largely by CMV exposure. A later genetic analysis associated a missense DCLRE1C variant with V-gene and J-gene trimming of TCR beta chains, and an independent cohort replicated the association. The presence/absence analyses assumed that sequencing depth was roughly uniform across donors, and that assumption may not be true. At a false discovery rate of 0.05, a later analysis linked some 17,000 TCR beta sequences to specific HLA alleles. The sequencing pipeline was judged likely to have produced a cluster of highly shared sequence variants as a technical artifact. In vitro tests confirmed that a few of the cytomegalovirus-associated TCR beta chains recognize cytomegalovirus antigens. In this cohort, only TCR beta chains were sequenced, and detectable features were limited by the absence of alpha or paired-chain data. Because counts were too low, about 15 rarely observed V segments, including chromosome 9 orphons, were left out of the earlier analysis of 587 of the donors. Some IMGT-functional V segments, including TRBV6-2 and TRBV6-3, could not be distinguished by the 87-base-pair reads and were therefore excluded. A further reported finding was that TCR beta sequences accurately predicted the HLA-A and HLA-B alleles for most subjects in the first cohort. A later analysis found that TCR association rates varied across HLA loci, with DRB1 alleles showing the most associated TCRs and HLA-C alleles the fewest. In a later analysis, several top co-occurrence clusters were reported to appear linked to parvovirus B19, influenza, CMV and Epstein-Barr virus. The classifier was reported to diagnose cytomegalovirus status with high specificity and sensitivity in both the original and validation cohorts. An earlier analysis of roughly 570 of the donors showed that most TCR beta V segments appeared in productive rearrangements either about 87% or about 30% of the time, which broadly matched IMGT annotations. Assigning TCR associations to individual alleles was difficult when HLA alleles, especially DR and DQ, strongly co-occurred. A later genetic analysis reported fewer N-insertions in productive TCRs among donors in an Asian-associated ancestry cluster than the roughly 700-donor mean. A total of 150 to 200 TCR beta chains were listed by the study as associated with cytomegalovirus. Immune exposure information for the cohort was limited to CMV serostatus.

Concerning this clone: Its antigen target is currently unknown. There are no base qualities to consult, and no much larger clone falls within one base.

The sample comprised PBMCs. Recombination joined TRBV5-1 with TRBJ2-7; a tentative D call is TRBD2 (5 bases match). The sequence derives from a man aged 55 to 70 in good health and CMV-seronegative. The CDR3 region has the sequence CASSAVLGIRNEQYF. The DNA sequence is TGCGCCAGCAGCGCCGTGCTCGGGATTAGGAACGAGCAGTACTTC. Beyond the CDR3, the reference TRBV5-1 and TRBJ2-7 genes provide the residues; the full variable domain reads: KAGVTQTPRYLIKTRGQQVTLSCSPISGHRSVSWYQQTPGQGLQFLFEYFSETQRNKGNFPGRFSGRQFSNSRSEMNVSTLELGDSALYLCASSAVLGIRNEQYFGPGTRLTVT.